Given below is one T cell receptor (beta chain) in context. The data originate from a study of OX40 agonist ivuxolimab in advanced cancers. The table came from immunoSEQ multiplex PCR; TCRdb's copy has only in-frame clones and leaves some out. The table includes 90,000 to 150,000 clones, roughly nine tenths detected once. The V gene's germline CDR1 is SGHNT and CDR2 YYREEE (reference sequence). The CDR3 has 15 amino acids. Trimming removed 4 bases from V and 8 bases from J, with 19 bases in between. The sample consisted of CD4+ or CD8+ T cells sorted from blood, taken in a trial of the OX40 agonist ivuxolimab. This chain uses TRBV5-4 with TRBJ2-1; D not certain. The receptor comes from an adult with an advanced solid tumor such as melanoma, head and neck, liver or kidney cancer. This chain's CDR3 is CASSETLERSDEQFF. DNA for the CDR3: TGTGCCAGCAGCGAGACACTGGAGAGGTCAGATGAGCAGTTCTTC.